This paragraph reports one T cell receptor beta chain. This entry belongs to a study of T cell responses to AZD1222 COVID-19 vaccine. Measured with immunoSEQ multiplex PCR; TCRdb has only the in-frame clones, and not every one. The sample includes 150,000 to 180,000 clones, 90% seen only once; the top ten take roughly 1.6%. Germline lookup yields CDR1 MNHEY and CDR2 SVGAGI. The CDR3 runs to 16 residues. Between the trimmed V and J ends, which lost 0 bases and 1 base, there was a span of 12 bases. Source: peripheral blood, taken 28 days after the second AZD1222 dose. The rearrangement uses TRBV6-5 and TRBJ2-5; tentative D call: TRBD1 (6 bases). This receptor was obtained from an adult who received the AZD1222 COVID-19 vaccine. For the CDR3, the DNA is TGTGCCAGCAGTTACTCGGGGGCCCTCATCCAAGAGACCCAGTACTTC. Translating it yields CASSYSGALIQETQYF.